The 25 T cell receptor beta chains in this list originate from one sample, sequenced in a study of Graves' ophthalmopathy and Graves' hyperthyroidism. From RNA, the CDR3 regions of TCR beta chains were amplified and sequenced. HTBI-primed first-round RT-PCR preceded second-round multiplex PCR. TCRdb recomputed calls from the multiplex PCR reads with MiXCR, one row per CDR3 protein. The sample yields about 620,000 distinct CDR3 sequences, approximately 21% seen once. The sample comprised peripheral blood. These receptors were collected from a woman aged 18-29 years with stable Graves' hyperthyroidism. Some clones in this sample may be carry-over from other donors' samples.

The rearrangement links TRBV6-2 or TRBV6-3 to TRBJ2-7; no clear D gene. V lost 2 bases, J lost 2 bases, and 10 bases lay in between. CDR3 length: 14 residues. Germline lookup yields CDR1 MNHEY and CDR2 SVGEGT. The CDR3 nucleotides read TGTGCCAGCAGTTACGAAATAGGGACCTACGAGCAGTACTTC. Amino acids: CASSYEIGTYEQYF.

This clonotype was seen many times. One end of the junction is discordant with germline, which a read error may explain. The chain employs TRBV25-1 and TRBJ2-7, with 8 bases that match TRBD1. The CDR3 spans 16 residues. Germline lookup yields CDR1 MGHDK and CDR2 SYGVNS. The CDR3 sequence: CASREWGDRGAYEQYF. The CDR3 nucleotides are TGTGCCAGCAGAGAATGGGGAGACAGGGGCGCCTACGAGCAGTACTTC.

J is TRBJ2-4 and V is TRBV19, with TRBD1 as a possible D gene (6 bases). Germline CDR1 and CDR2: LNHDA and SQIVND (reference sequence). This CDR3 comprises 20 residues. The V gene lost 7 bases and the J gene lost 0 bases, with 28 bases spanning the gap. DNA for the CDR3: TGTGCCAGTACCAAAGAGGGACACACCCCGAGCCCACTAGCCAAAAACATTCAGTACTTC. Protein: CASTKEGHTPSPLAKNIQYF.

This clonotype was found many times. This rearrangement joins TRBV20-1 to TRBJ2-7; 8 bases align to TRBD2. The CDR3 runs 15 residues. From germline, CDR1 is DFQATT and CDR2 SNEGSKA (reference sequence). Trimming at V came to 0 bases and at J to 2 bases, leaving 6 bases not matched to a gene. This CDR3 is CSARDPAGDPYEQYF. The DNA of the CDR3 is TGCAGTGCTAGAGACCCAGCGGGAGACCCCTACGAGCAGTACTTC.

This clonotype was seen ten or more times. The V gene is TRBV20-1, the J gene TRBJ1-1; 7 bases fit TRBD1. CDR3 length equals 14 residues. CDR1 and CDR2 (germline): DFQATT, SNEGSKA (reference sequence). The J segment lost 5 bases and the V segment lost 2 bases, leaving 8 bases of the junction unmatched. CDR3: CSARRDSEKTEAFF. The CDR3, as DNA: TGCAGTGCTAGAAGGGACAGTGAAAAAACTGAAGCTTTCTTT.

This clonotype was recorded at least ten times. The chain combines TRBV20-1 with TRBJ2-7; TRBD1 agrees at 7 bases. The V gene end was trimmed by 3 bases and the J gene end by 3 bases; junction bases not matched to a gene: 8. Germline loops: CDR1 DFQATT, CDR2 SNEGSKA (reference sequence). This CDR3 region has 14 residues. The CDR3 loop reads CSASTWAGGYEQYF. The CDR3 nucleotides read TGCAGTGCTAGTACTTGGGCAGGGGGCTACGAGCAGTACTTC.

This clonotype was counted only a few times. The rearrangement joins TRBV6-1 to TRBJ2-7, with a possible D match to TRBD2 (5 bases). Trimming cost V 7 bases and J 3 bases, with 13 bases left between them. There are 13 residues in the CDR3. Germline V lookup: CDR1 MNHNS, CDR2 SASEGT. CDR3: CASNPRTVYEQYF. For the CDR3, the DNA is TGTGCCAGCAACCCAAGGACTGTCTACGAGCAGTACTTC.

This clonotype was counted ten times or more. V gene TRBV27 combines with J gene TRBJ2-7; D is uncertain. Per germline, CDR1 MNHEY and CDR2 SMNVEV (reference sequence). The CDR3 totals 12 residues. Deletions cut 6 bases from V and 5 bases from J, with 11 bases between. The CDR3 region has the DNA TGTGCCAGCAGCCCGGGTAGCCACGAGCAGTACTTC. As protein: CASSPGSHEQYF.

This chain uses TRBV12-3 or TRBV12-4 with TRBJ1-2, with D hard to call. The germline V and J ends were trimmed by 4 bases and 3 bases, with 9 bases remaining between them. The CDR3 has 13 amino acids. The DNA for the CDR3 is TGTGCCAGCAGTTCATCCCTTCACTATGGCTACACCTTC. It codes for CASSSSLHYGYTF.

This clonotype was found many times. The chain couples TRBV20-1 to TRBJ1-5; D is unresolved. The CDR3 extends over 12 amino acids. V was pared by 3 bases and J by 6 bases, with 9 bases between. Germline loops: CDR1 DFQATT, CDR2 SNEGSKA (reference sequence). The CDR3 protein is CSASSGSQPQHF. Here the CDR3 DNA reads TGCAGTGCTAGTTCGGGTTCTCAGCCCCAGCATTTT.

This chain uses TRBV5-1 with TRBJ1-2; TRBD1 is a possible D gene (6 bases). In germline, CDR1 is SGHRS, CDR2 YFSETQ. V lost 7 bases, J lost 8 bases, and 21 bases lay in between. This CDR3 has 14 amino acids. The CDR3 loop reads CASRTGPRSEGYTF. The CDR3 bases are TGCGCCAGCCGCACAGGGCCACGATCGGAAGGCTACACCTTC.

This clonotype was found many times. The CDR3 DNA reads as TGTGCCACCAGCAGAGAAGACAGGGGCTATGGCTACACCTTC. Its protein is CATSREDRGYGYTF. The chain has TRBV15 and TRBJ1-2, with 8 nucleotides matching TRBD1. CDR3 size: 14 residues. Unmatched junction bases numbered 1, after V lost 0 bases and J lost 4 bases. Germline V gene lookup returns CDR1 LNHNV and CDR2 YYDKDF (reference sequence).

This clonotype appeared many times. The chain has TRBV25-1 and TRBJ1-2; D remains ambiguous. Looked up from germline, CDR1 is MGHDK and CDR2 is SYGVNS. V was shortened by 1 base and J by 3 bases, with 12 bases between the two germline ends. The CDR3 extends over 15 amino acids. The CDR3 DNA reads TGTGCCAGCAGTGAATCTGGTAAAGCGCACTATGGCTACACCTTC. The encoded protein is CASSESGKAHYGYTF.

This clonotype was picked up many times. The rearrangement links TRBV6-1 to TRBJ2-6, with D possibly being TRBD1 (5 bases). The germline gives CDR1 MNHNS, CDR2 SASEGT. The CDR3 is 14 amino acids. V was cut by 7 bases and J by 2 bases, with 9 bases left in between. The CDR3 loop is CASNSGTGANVLTF. CDR3 DNA sequence: TGTGCCAGCAACTCAGGGACTGGGGCCAACGTCCTGACTTTC.

The chain carries TRBV6-1 and TRBJ2-2; a weak D match, TRBD2 (6 bases). V was trimmed by 7 bases and J by 4 bases, leaving 19 bases between them. This CDR3 is built from 16 residues. The germline gives CDR1 MNHNS, CDR2 SASEGT. The CDR3 is CASIRDSREATGELFF. The CDR3 DNA follows: TGTGCCAGCATCCGGGACTCCCGTGAGGCCACCGGGGAGCTGTTTTTT.

This clonotype was counted between two and nine times. The chain carries TRBV5-5 and TRBJ2-5, with D possibly being TRBD2 (7 bases). CDR3 length: 17 residues. Germline V CDR1 and CDR2: SGHKS, YYEKEE (reference sequence). V was cut by 0 bases and J by 1 base, with 16 bases left in between. CDR3 sequence: CASSLGGGPLIQETQYF. The CDR3 DNA reads as TGTGCCAGCAGCTTGGGCGGGGGCCCCCTTATCCAAGAGACCCAGTACTTC.

This clonotype was seen a handful of times. The chain has TRBV11-2 and TRBJ1-1, with 8 nucleotides matching TRBD1. The length of the CDR3 is 17 residues. J lost 1 base, V lost 5 bases, and 12 bases had no gene match. The germline V gene has CDR1 SGHAT and CDR2 FQNNGV. The CDR3 region has the DNA TGTGCCAGCAGCGGGGACAACAGGGGGGACACGAACACTGAAGCTTTCTTT. The encoded protein is CASSGDNRGDTNTEAFF.

This clonotype was counted a few times. The V gene is TRBV9, the J gene TRBJ1-1; D is ambiguous. Germline V gene data show CDR1 as SGDLS and CDR2 as YYNGEE. This CDR3 comprises 13 residues. Trimming took 0 bases from V and 3 from J, leaving 6 bases between them. CDR3 in amino acids: CASSVEHDTEAFF. DNA for the CDR3: TGTGCCAGCAGCGTAGAACATGACACTGAAGCTTTCTTT.

The V and J genes are TRBV20-1 and TRBJ1-5, with a tentative D call TRBD1 (6 bases). The CDR3 runs to 13 residues. From germline, CDR1 is DFQATT and CDR2 SNEGSKA (reference sequence). The V end was cut by 0 bases, the J end by 15 bases, with 18 bases between. CDR3 amino acids: CSARDPGERVGHF. CDR3 nucleotide sequence: TGCAGTGCTAGAGACCCAGGGGAGAGAGTGGGGCATTTT.

On this clonotype itself: A read error may explain this, as a much larger clone is one base away. This chain joins TRBV19 and TRBJ1-3; D is unresolved. This CDR3 is built from 12 residues. Trimming removed 6 bases from V and 8 bases from J, with 11 bases in between. Germline-derived CDR1 and CDR2 are LNHDA and SQIVND (reference sequence). CDR3 sequence (DNA): TGTGCCAGTAGCCCGGCGGAGTACACCATATATTTT. This sequence encodes CASSPAEYTIYF.

This clonotype was detected ten times or more. The chain's CDR3 is CATSRDRGGGGTEAFF. Written as DNA, the CDR3 is TGTGCCACCAGCAGAGACCGGGGGGGTGGGGGCACTGAAGCTTTCTTT. The chain carries TRBV15 and TRBJ1-1; weak D call: TRBD1 (5 bases). The ends were cut back, 0 bases at V and 4 bases at J, with 15 bases in the middle. The CDR3 is made up of 16 amino acids. CDR1 LNHNV and CDR2 YYDKDF come from the germline V gene (reference sequence).

The chain combines TRBV6-5 with TRBJ1-1; D remains ambiguous. The V end was cut by 2 bases, the J end by 4 bases, with 11 bases between. CDR1 MNHEY and CDR2 SVGAGI come from the germline V gene. The CDR3 has 14 amino acids. In DNA, the CDR3 is TGTGCCAGCAGTTACGACCGGCAGGCCACTGAAGCTTTCTTT. Its translation: CASSYDRQATEAFF.

The chain combines TRBV12-3 or TRBV12-4 with TRBJ2-5; D remains ambiguous. The V end lost 3 bases, the J end lost 7 bases, and 9 bases lay between the germline ends. The CDR3 has 12 residues. CDR3: CASSFYEATQYF. The CDR3, as DNA: TGTGCCAGCAGTTTCTACGAGGCGACCCAGTACTTC.

This clonotype was detected ten times or more. This rearrangement joins TRBV7-3 to TRBJ2-2, with 9 positions matching TRBD1. CDR1 and CDR2 from the germline V gene are SGHTA and FQGTGA. The CDR3 covers 15 residues. The V and J ends lost 5 bases and 3 bases, in that order; junction bases with no gene match: 4. The CDR3 DNA follows: TGTGCCAGCAGCCAAGGGACAGGGTACACCGGGGAGCTGTTTTTT. Encoded protein: CASSQGTGYTGELFF.

This clonotype was seen ten or more times. V is TRBV11-1 and J is TRBJ2-5; D is ambiguous. Germline CDR1 reads SGHAT; CDR2 reads FQDESV (reference sequence). The germline V and J ends were trimmed by 6 bases and 5 bases, with 13 bases remaining between them. The CDR3 totals 13 residues. The CDR3 nucleotides are TGTGCCAGCAGATCGCCTGGGTTGGAGACCCAGTACTTC. Its translation: CASRSPGLETQYF.